This T cell receptor beta chain was sequenced for a study of neurological immune-mediated disorders. General observations from the study: The expanded clones of different subjects shared no CDR3 amino acid sequences (suggesting private repertoires in all groups).

It was by 5'RACE with 10-nucleotide random UMIs that the cDNA was made. A single run covered 15-18 subjects with over 170 million TCR-beta sequences. From the 5' RACE reads, TCRdb called clonotypes with MiXCR, one entry per CDR3 protein. The table records around 41,000 distinct CDR3 sequences, roughly 14% of them present only once. The V and J ends lost 7 bases and 3 bases respectively, with 19 bases between them. This CDR3 has 15 amino acids. Germline loops: CDR1 SGHAT, CDR2 FQNNGV. In its sample, this clonotype was seen many times. The antigen is unknown. This TCR was sampled from a woman aged 55-75 years with HTLV-1-associated myelopathy (HAM/TSP). Sequencing was performed on CD4+ T cells from blood. The V and J genes are TRBV11-2 and TRBJ2-7, with D tentatively TRBD1 (8 bases). CDR3 nucleotides: TGTGCCAGCAACCTCAATACAGGGGGGGGCTACGAGCAGTACTTC. Translating it yields CASNLNTGGGYEQYF. Full variable domain (rest looked up from reference TRBV11-2 and TRBJ2-7): EAGVAQSPRYKIIEKRQSVAFWCNPISGHATLYWYQQILGQGPKLLIQFQNNGVVDDSQLPKDRFSAERLKGVDSTLKIQPAKLEDSAVYLCASNLNTGGGYEQYFGPGTRLTVT.